Each of the 22 T cell receptor beta chains below was sequenced from the same sample in a study of shared clonotypes between healthy human individuals. Sequencing was performed with immunoSEQ multiplex PCR; in TCRdb, only in-frame clones are kept and a portion is missing. In the table there are about 490,000 clones, 60% to 80% of which are singletons. Sequenced: PBMCs. The receptors derive from a woman in her thirties or forties in good health. Some clones in this sample may be carry-over from other donors' samples.

This sequence joins TRBV2 and TRBJ2-7; no clear D gene. The germline gives CDR1 SNHLY, CDR2 FYNNEI. Trimming left V 3 bases short and J 5 bases short, with 8 bases between. CDR3 length: 12 residues. This CDR3 is CASSESFHEQYF. CDR3 DNA sequence: TGTGCCAGCAGTGAGTCCTTCCACGAGCAGTACTTC.

The chain has TRBV18 and TRBJ1-2; D gene uncertain. Trimming cost V 0 bases and J 4 bases, with 9 bases left between them. The germline V gene has CDR1 KGHSH and CDR2 LQKENI. The CDR3 is 14 amino acids. CDR3 protein: CASSPPYNSYGYTF. The CDR3 region has the DNA TGTGCCAGCTCACCACCGTACAATAGCTATGGCTACACCTTC.

This clone turned up a few times. The chain combines TRBV11-2 with TRBJ2-5, with D uncertain. The CDR3 has 15 residues. Trimming removed 5 bases at V and 5 bases at J, with 18 bases between. Per the germline V gene, CDR1 is SGHAT and CDR2 is FQNNGV. CDR3: CASSPTVLLGETQYF. The CDR3 coding sequence is TGTGCCAGCAGCCCCACCGTATTGTTGGGGGAGACCCAGTACTTC.

The chain uses TRBV27 and TRBJ2-1; D not certain. The CDR3 sequence is 14 residues long. Germline lookup yields CDR1 MNHEY and CDR2 SMNVEV (reference sequence). The V end lost 2 bases, the J end lost 6 bases, and 11 bases lay between the germline ends. The CDR3 DNA is TGTGCCAGCAGTTTAGAGTACTGGCGCAATGAGCAGTTCTTC. This encodes CASSLEYWRNEQFF.

The V and J genes are TRBV15 and TRBJ2-7; 7 bases line up with TRBD2. Germline lookup yields CDR1 LNHNV and CDR2 YYDKDF (reference sequence). V shed 1 base, J shed 5 bases, and the junction held 8 bases outside the gene matches. The CDR3 runs 15 residues. The chain's CDR3 is CATSRVGGSFHEQYF. For the CDR3, the DNA is TGTGCCACCAGCAGAGTTGGCGGGAGCTTCCACGAGCAGTACTTC.

The rearrangement uses TRBV19 and TRBJ2-3; no clear D. CDR3 size: 13 residues. Trimming removed 5 bases from V and 1 base from J, with 7 bases in between. Per germline, CDR1 LNHDA and CDR2 SQIVND (reference sequence). The CDR3: CASSLPGTDTQYF. CDR3 in DNA: TGTGCCAGTAGTCTCCCTGGCACAGATACGCAGTATTTT.

The chain links TRBV6-5 to TRBJ1-1; TRBD1 is a possible D gene (5 bases). This CDR3 region has 15 residues. Germline lookup yields CDR1 MNHEY and CDR2 SVGAGI. The ends were cut back, 4 bases at V and 3 bases at J, with 15 bases in the middle. CDR3 amino acids: CASSSLPQGHTEAFF. The CDR3 region has the DNA TGTGCCAGCAGTTCCCTACCTCAGGGACACACTGAAGCTTTCTTT.

J is TRBJ2-4 and V is TRBV21-1; the table's TRBD1 call for D was not verified on the DNA. TRBV21-1 is flagged as a pseudogene. The CDR3 totals 16 residues. The CDR3 loop is CASSKRTRGDKNIQYF. The CDR3 DNA follows: TGTGCCAGCAGCAAAAGGACCAGGGGTGACAAAAACATTCAGTACTTC.

The rearrangement links TRBV6-6 to TRBJ1-6; D is unclear. The germline V and J ends were trimmed by 8 bases and 6 bases, with 11 bases remaining between them. The V gene's germline CDR1 is MNHNY and CDR2 SVGAGI (reference sequence). The CDR3 contains 13 residues. The CDR3 loop reads CASSVTFNSPLHF. The CDR3 DNA sequence: TGTGCCAGCTCCGTAACCTTTAATTCACCCCTCCACTTT.

The rearrangement uses TRBV5-4 and TRBJ1-4; no clear D. The length of the CDR3 is 15 residues. V was pared by 4 bases and J by 0 bases, with 10 bases between. CDR1 is SGHNT, CDR2 YYREEE, per germline (reference sequence). The CDR3 region has the DNA TGTGCCAGCAGCCCCCTGGTCGCAACTAATGAAAAACTGTTTTTT. Amino acid sequence: CASSPLVATNEKLFF. The whole variable domain, remainder taken from reference TRBV5-4 and TRBJ1-4, is ETGVTQSPTHLIKTRGQQVTLRCSSQSGHNTVSWYQQALGQGPQFIFQYYREEENGRGNFPPRFSGLQFPNYSSELNVNALELDDSALYLCASSPLVATNEKLFFGSGTQLSVL.

Details on this clone: A read error is possible here, since a much larger clone lies one base away. V and J are TRBV4-1 and TRBJ1-5; D is unclear. There are 15 residues in the CDR3. Germline values: CDR1 MGHRA, CDR2 YSYEKL. V gave up 6 bases and J gave up 5 bases, with 17 bases separating them. CDR3 in amino acids: CASRRNPVSDQPQHF. The CDR3 DNA is TGCGCCAGCAGACGGAACCCAGTAAGTGATCAGCCCCAGCATTTT.

The gene calls are TRBV29-1 and TRBJ2-5; 7 bases match TRBD2. The V segment lost 4 bases and the J segment 2 bases; nucleotides outside the gene matches: 4. The germline CDR1 and CDR2 sequences are SQVTM and ANQGSEA. The length of the CDR3 is 13 residues. CDR3 DNA: TGCAGCGTTGCCCCTAGCGGACAAGAGACCCAGTACTTC. Translated, it gives CSVAPSGQETQYF.

The V gene is TRBV19, the J gene TRBJ1-4; no firm D call. Trimming took off 4 bases at V and 8 bases at J, with 8 bases between the two ends. This CDR3 spans 12 amino acids. The germline V gene has CDR1 LNHDA and CDR2 SQIVND (reference sequence). The CDR3 protein is CASSTPPEKLFF. As DNA, the CDR3 is TGTGCCAGTAGTACCCCCCCGGAAAAACTGTTTTTT.

Comment on this clone: Other nucleotide sequences from this sample produce the same CDR3. The chain couples TRBV5-1 to TRBJ2-1, with 9 bases that match TRBD2. Germline lookup yields CDR1 SGHRS and CDR2 YFSETQ. The ends lost 0 bases at V and 5 bases at J; junction bases unmatched: 3. CDR3 size: 15 residues. The CDR3 protein is CASSLAASGDNEQFF. The CDR3 DNA reads TGCGCCAGCAGCTTGGCGGCTAGCGGGGACAATGAGCAGTTCTTC.

This clone showed up just once. CDR3 nucleotides: TGCGCCAGCAGCTTAGGGGGGGGACTCCTCTACGAGCAGTACTTC. Translating it yields CASSLGGGLLYEQYF. The chain combines TRBV5-1 with TRBJ2-7, with a tentative D call TRBD2 (7 bases). The CDR3 is 15 residues long. The germline gives CDR1 SGHRS, CDR2 YFSETQ. V lost 2 bases, J lost 3 bases, and 15 bases lay in between.

Regarding this clone: The identical CDR3 is also encoded by other nucleotide sequences in the sample. The rearrangement links TRBV30 to TRBJ1-2; possibly TRBD1 for D (6 bases). The CDR3 covers 13 residues. Germline-derived CDR1 and CDR2 are GTSNPN and SVGIG (reference sequence). The V and J ends lost 0 bases and 4 bases respectively, with 9 bases between them. The CDR3 DNA sequence: TGTGCCTGGAGTGTGTCAGGGGCCTATGGCTACACCTTC. Protein product: CAWSVSGAYGYTF.

The V call is TRBV11-1, the J call TRBJ2-1; D may be TRBD2 (5 bases). CDR3 length equals 12 residues. Trimming removed 1 base at V and 10 bases at J, with 8 bases between. Germline CDR1 is SGHAT and CDR2 is FQDESV (reference sequence). The CDR3 DNA reads TGTGCCAGCAGCTTAGTGTCGGGGGAGCAGTTCTTC. Translated, it gives CASSLVSGEQFF.

The chain uses TRBV6-1 and TRBJ2-1, with D perhaps assigned TRBD1 or TRBD2 (5 bases each). Germline V lookup: CDR1 MNHNS, CDR2 SASEGT. Trimming took off 2 bases at V and 0 bases at J, with 17 bases between the two ends. CDR3 length: 18 residues. CDR3 protein: CASSERDLGVFSYNEQFF. CDR3 nucleotides: TGTGCCAGCAGTGAACGGGACCTAGGAGTTTTCTCCTACAATGAGCAGTTCTTC.

The rearrangement links TRBV5-1 to TRBJ2-1; 9 nucleotides agree with TRBD2. Germline V lookup: CDR1 SGHRS, CDR2 YFSETQ. Losses at the gene ends were 0 bases for V and 4 bases for J; bases not matched to a gene: 2. The CDR3 contains 15 residues. The CDR3 sequence: CASSLEAGGYNEQFF. CDR3 nucleotide sequence: TGCGCCAGCAGCTTGGAAGCGGGAGGTTACAATGAGCAGTTCTTC.

This clone was counted a single time. The genes are TRBV6-5 and TRBJ2-7, with D possibly TRBD1 on 6 matching bases. The ends were cut back, 0 bases at V and 4 bases at J, with 13 bases in the middle. CDR3 length: 15 residues. The germline V gene encodes CDR1 MNHEY and CDR2 SVGAGI. DNA of the CDR3: TGTGCCAGCAGTTACTCGACCGGACAGCCTTACGAGCAGTACTTC. Its protein is CASSYSTGQPYEQYF.

The chain couples TRBV19 to TRBJ2-6; 12 bases align to TRBD2. Germline V gene sequence: CDR1 LNHDA, CDR2 SQIVND (reference sequence). The J segment lost 3 bases and the V segment lost 6 bases, leaving 6 bases of the junction unmatched. The CDR3 covers 17 residues. The CDR3 loop reads CASRRLAGVVGANVLTF. CDR3 DNA: TGTGCCAGTAGGCGACTAGCGGGAGTCGTTGGGGCCAACGTCCTGACTTTC.

The rearrangement uses TRBV7-9 and TRBJ2-2, with D tentatively TRBD2 (7 bases). The CDR3 contains 16 residues. Germline V gene data show CDR1 as SEHNR and CDR2 as FQNEAQ (reference sequence). The germline V and J ends were trimmed by 5 bases and 1 base, with 14 bases remaining between them. The CDR3 sequence is CASSPGASGNTGELFF. Written as DNA, the CDR3 is TGTGCCAGCAGCCCGGGGGCTAGCGGGAACACCGGGGAGCTGTTTTTT.